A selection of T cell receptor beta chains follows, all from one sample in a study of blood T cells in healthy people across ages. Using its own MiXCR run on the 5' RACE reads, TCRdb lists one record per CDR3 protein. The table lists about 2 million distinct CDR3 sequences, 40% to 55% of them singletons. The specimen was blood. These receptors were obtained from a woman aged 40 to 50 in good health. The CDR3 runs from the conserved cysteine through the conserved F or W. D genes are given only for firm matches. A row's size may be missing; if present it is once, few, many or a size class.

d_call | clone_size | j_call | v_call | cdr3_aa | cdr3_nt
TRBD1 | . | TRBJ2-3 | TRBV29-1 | CSGERTGVDTQYF | TGCAGCGGGGAGAGAACAGGGGTAGATACGCAGTATTTT
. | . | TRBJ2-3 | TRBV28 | CASMADADTQYF | TGTGCCAGCATGGCGGACGCAGATACGCAGTATTTT
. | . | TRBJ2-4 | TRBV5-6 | CASSYGRRLAKNIQYF | TGTGCCAGCAGCTATGGACGGCGGCTAGCCAAAAACATTCAGTACTTC
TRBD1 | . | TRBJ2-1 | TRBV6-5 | CASSRQGVWYEQFF | TGTGCCAGCAGTCGACAGGGGGTCTGGTACGAGCAGTTCTTC
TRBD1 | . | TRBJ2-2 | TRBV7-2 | CASSSGDRQNTGELFF | TGTGCCAGCAGCTCAGGGGACAGGCAGAACACCGGGGAGCTGTTTTTT
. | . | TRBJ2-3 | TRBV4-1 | CAGSQEMLVSSDTQYF | TGCGCCGGCAGCCAAGAAATGCTTGTTTCTTCAGATACGCAGTATTTT
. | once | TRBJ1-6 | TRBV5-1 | CASSPTSSYNSPLHF | TGCGCCAGCAGCCCCACTAGCTCCTATAATTCACCCCTCCACTTT
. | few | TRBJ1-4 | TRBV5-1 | CASSPDKGEKLFF | TGCGCCAGCAGCCCTGACAAAGGCGAAAAACTGTTTTTT
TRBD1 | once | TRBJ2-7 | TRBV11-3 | CASSPGQDEQYF | TGTGCCAGCAGCCCCGGACAGGACGAGCAGTACTTC
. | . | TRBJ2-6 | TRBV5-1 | CASSLMMQAADISNVLTF | TGCGCCAGCAGCTTGATGATGCAGGCTGCCGACATATCCAACGTCCTGACTTTC
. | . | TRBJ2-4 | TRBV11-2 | CASSSREGVEGNIQYF | TGTGCCAGCAGCTCCAGGGAGGGGGTAGAGGGAAACATTCAGTACTTC
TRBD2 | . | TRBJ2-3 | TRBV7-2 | CASSTIKIKLAGALTDTQYF | TGTGCCAGCAGCACCATTAAAATAAAACTAGCGGGGGCCCTCACAGATACGCAGTATTTT
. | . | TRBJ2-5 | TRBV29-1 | CSVPRASRGGETQYF | TGCAGCGTTCCCCGGGCCAGCAGAGGGGGAGAGACCCAGTACTTC